The sequence of this T cell receptor (beta chain) was determined in a study of cytomegalovirus exposure and HLA in healthy donors. Across the whole study: Within the Caucasian-associated ancestry cluster were more than 75% of the approximately 400 genotyped donors. The study's findings and limits: Three CMV-associated chains were confirmed in vitro to be specific for CMV antigens. The classifier reportedly diagnosed cytomegalovirus status with high sensitivity and specificity.

PCR primers comprised 60 Vbeta and 13 Jbeta primers. Original handling: The authors later counted about 80 million unique TCR beta chains, 9 million to 14 million of them shared. Profiled with immunoSEQ multiplex PCR; TCRdb holds only in-frame clones, not every one. Clone size and the V and J calls come from that table; the DNA yielded D and trimming. The sample carries 150,000 to 200,000 clones, 82% recorded once. The V gene end was trimmed by 2 bases and the J gene end by 11 bases; junction bases not matched to a gene: 12. CDR1 is MNHNS and CDR2 is SASEGT in the germline V gene. The CDR3 totals 15 residues. A word on this clone: Its antigen is unknown.

The sequence came from a girl aged 2 to 9 in good health and CMV-seropositive. Sequenced material: PBMCs. J is TRBJ1-1 and V is TRBV6-1; TRBD1 agrees at 9 bases. In nucleotides, the CDR3 is TGTGCCAGCAGTGAATGGGAAGGGGAGACAGGGGGTGCTTTCTTT. Amino acids: CASSEWEGETGGAFF.